A single T cell receptor (beta chain) is shown here with its context. Its antigen specificity is not known. Base quality data are lacking; no much larger clone is found one base away. Peripheral blood CD8+ and CD4+ T cells from healthy donors, Susac syndrome patients and multiple sclerosis patients were profiled by high-throughput TCR beta sequencing. The Susac syndrome patients fulfilled recently defined diagnostic criteria for definite or probable disease. Bulk CD8+ and CD4+ T cells were purified by magnetic negative isolation, while CD8+ TEMRA cells were enriched using FACS. Blood was drawn into EDTA tubes, processed within 24 hours, and PBMCs were isolated by density gradient centrifugation. PBMCs intended for TCR sequencing were cryopreserved in liquid nitrogen and thawed later in a water bath at 37 degrees C. The sorted or isolated CD4+, CD8+ and CD8+ TEMRA cells had a purity of 90% or higher.

This specimen belongs to a study of CD8 T cells in Susac syndrome (dated by TCRdb to about 2019). With respect to the entire study: Among the sequenced Susac syndrome patients, 5 or 6 had clinically active disease and fewer than 10 were in clinical remission. Susac syndrome patients were therapy-naive, on corticosteroids (some also receiving IVIg), or on IVIg alone at blood withdrawal. Whether CD8+ T cell activation and differentiation in Susac syndrome was antigen driven was tested using repertoire sequencing. Clonality of the CD8+ T cell repertoire was compared between more than 10 healthy donors, about 14 Susac syndrome patients and fewer than 16 multiple sclerosis patients. What the study reported, not specific to this receptor: About 15 Susac-specific public clones were identified in the total CD8+ repertoire, and a few Susac-specific public clones were identified in the CD8+ TEMRA repertoire. Susac syndrome CD8+ repertoires showed clonal expansion, highest in CD8+ TEMRA cells and greater in clinically active than remitting patients. The number of individuals in the TCR sequencing and HLA analysis was recognized as being relatively small.

RNA was extracted with the RNeasy kit and 0.5 to 1 ug was reverse transcribed using random hexamers. TCR beta CDR3 regions were amplified with the immunoSEQ multiplex PCR assay covering 54 Vbeta and 13 Jbeta segments. To correct PCR amplification bias, a synthetic template baseline was used for both primer optimization and computational correction. As for the original processing: Only productive sequences were kept, with reads annotated to V, D and J genes according to IMGT and analyzed in immunoSEQ Analyzer. To calculate clonality, Shannon entropy was normalized by log2 of the number of productive unique sequences and then subtracted from one. For each patient and control, public and private clones were evaluated among the 100 most prevalent clones. Susac-specific clones were defined as absent from healthy and MS cohorts, roughly 1,100 published viral clones and other ImmuneACCESS disease sequences. TCRdb applied fastp at Q25 and MiXCR to the public reads, then kept only in-frame beta chains. CDR3 protein duplicates are merged, each entry listing the most common genes and DNA. The V and J calls here are based on TCRdb, not the publication. The sample contains approximately 190,000 distinct CDR3 sequences, approximately 95% of them found a single time. The ten largest clones add up to around 0.16% of the sample.

The CDR3 contains 15 residues, cysteine and phenylalanine counted. Here the CDR3 DNA is all that survives: 45 bases in frame from base 1. V was cut back by 3 bases and J by 0 bases, leaving a gap of 12 bases between them. Looking up the germline V gene yields CDR1 SGDLS and CDR2 YYNGEE. The chain uses TRBV9 and TRBJ1-1, with TRBD1 perhaps the D gene, on 5 matching bases. The sequenced sample consisted of CD8+ T cells from PBMCs. This clonotype was obtained from a human donor with Susac syndrome. The DNA sequence follows: TGTGCCAGCAGCGGGGGAGGGACCATGAACACTGAAGCTTTCTTT. This translates into CASSGGGTMNTEAFF. Supplemented by the reference TRBV9 and TRBJ1-1 proteins around the CDR3, the complete variable domain is DSGVTQTPKHLITATGQRVTLRCSPRSGDLSVYWYQQSLDQGLQFLIQYYNGEERAKGNILERFSAQQFPDLHSELNLSSLELGDSALYFCASSGGGTMNTEAFFGQGTRLTVV.